Reported below is one T cell receptor beta chain. Its antigen remains unknown. The sample originates from a study of T cell responses to AZD1222 COVID-19 vaccine. About the study: The analysis combined second doses at about 4 or about 12 weeks. Study-wide findings and caveats: The repertoires were collected only after the peak T cell response. The donor cohort was predominantly white British with a female majority, and clonal diversity may have been underestimated.

Clones were read by immunoSEQ multiplex PCR, and TCRdb kept only the in-frame ones, dropping some. The table includes 100,000 or so clones, less than 95% detected once. Looked up from germline, CDR1 is MDHEN and CDR2 is SYDVKM. Between the trimmed V and J ends, which lost 1 base and 6 bases, there was a span of 6 bases. The CDR3 totals 13 residues. The chain joins TRBV28 to TRBJ1-4; the D is unclear. This receptor was obtained from an adult in good health. The starting material was peripheral blood, obtained on day 0 of AZD1222 vaccination. CDR3 amino acids: CASSLLQYEKLFF. The CDR3 nucleotides read TGTGCCAGCAGTTTATTACAGTATGAAAAACTGTTTTTT.